The TCR beta chain under discussion was sequenced for a study of Ad26.COV2.S vaccination and SARS-CoV-2 variants (dated by TCRdb to the early 2020s). General notes on the study: Vaccine-arm donors came from COV1001, a multicentre, randomized, double-blind, placebo-controlled phase I-IIa trial of Ad26.COV2.S in healthy adults. Ad26.COV2.S was given intramuscularly at 5x10^10 or 1x10^11 viral particles, as a single shot or as two shots 56 days apart. TCRbeta repertoire sequencing was used to assess the specificity and breadth of SARS-CoV-2-reactive T cell receptors after Ad26.COV2.S vaccination. The TCR-sequenced set comprised around 30 samples: some 19 Ad26.COV2.S vaccine recipients, 5 placebo recipients and 8 SARS-CoV-2 convalescent individuals. Participants in the trial were split at random into five groups of five each, receiving low-dose or high-dose Ad26.COV2.S once or twice, or else placebo on both occasions. Throughout the experiments and outcome assessment, investigators stayed blinded to trial group allocation.

TCRbeta CDR3 regions were sequenced with the immunoSEQ Assay. After extraction, genomic DNA underwent amplification by bias-controlled multiplex PCR, followed by high-throughput sequencing. The authors' analysis ran thus. Collapsing and filtering of sequences were performed to quantify the absolute abundance of each unique TCRbeta CDR3 region. T cell fraction was estimated by normalizing TCRbeta template counts to usable DNA, which was measured by amplifying reference genes present in all nucleated cells. Repertoire TCRs were annotated as SARS-CoV-2-specific when V gene, CDR3 amino acid sequence and J gene were exactly matched to a known reactive TCR set. The reference SARS-CoV-2 TCR set was obtained from MIRA and was filtered for enrichment in COVID-19-positive ImmuneCODE repertoires, whereby public or cross-reactive TCRs were removed. Based on the MIRA antigens, annotated TCRs were further analysed at the level of specific ORF or position within ORF. Depth was the summed frequency of annotated unique rearrangements, while breadth was defined as annotated unique rearrangements over total unique productive rearrangements. Group comparisons of TCR breadth used two-sided Wilcoxon rank-sum tests. TCRdb holds this immuneACCESS table with in-frame rearrangements only. Some clones are missing; in checked studies, unresolved V genes explain under half, and the rest has no known cause. V, J and clone size are taken as reported in that table, and D and trimming were inferred from the DNA itself. For this sample there are about 480,000 clones; 87% appear just once. 9.5% to 15% of the sample rests with the top ten.

Points the paper makes about the study in general: The authors noted that the TCR breadth and depth analyses may have underestimated total T cell responses. After vaccination, substantial breadth of spike-specific CD8+ and CD4+ T cell responses was reported. Compared with placebo recipients, Ad26.COV2.S recipients showed higher spike-specific TCR breadth (P = 0.0014). Vaccine and placebo recipients had comparable non-spike TCR breadth, which fits with the vaccine containing only spike. The study was not powered for comparison of responses between vaccine doses or regimens.

The treatment or condition label for this specimen denotes: roughly 20 received Ad26.COV2.S at low or high dose, single or two shots; 5 received placebo; per-sample allocation not given. Repertoires of vaccine and placebo recipients were sequenced from samples taken on day 63 after the first injection. Between 29 July and 7 August 2020, Cohort 1b enrolled around 24 adults aged 18-55 years at one site in Boston, USA. Ad26.COV2.S was a replication-incompetent adenovirus type 26 vector expressing a prefusion-stabilized SARS-CoV-2 spike protein from the original Wuhan strain. On this clone itself: It has no known antigen specificity. There are no base qualities to consult, and no much larger clone falls within one base.

This material consisted of peripheral blood, taken in a trial of Ad26.COV2.S vaccine versus placebo. The TCR was taken from a person between 18 and 65 years old who received the Ad26.COV2.S COVID-19 vaccine or a placebo.

The DNA sequence is as follows: TGTGCCAGCAGACCGGGACTGGGGAGCGATGAGCAGTTCTTC. Its amino acids are CASRPGLGSDEQFF. The chain was built from TRBV5-4 and TRBJ2-1; the D region possibly corresponds to TRBD2 (6 bases align). From the cysteine through the phenylalanine, the CDR3 covers 14 amino acids. Of the read, only the CDR3 DNA is kept; its 42 bases are in frame from base 1. CDR1 and CDR2 (SGHNT, YYREEE) derive from the germline V gene (reference sequence). V lost 5 bases and J lost 8 bases; the stretch between them is 17 bases long. Beyond the CDR3, the reference TRBV5-4 and TRBJ2-1 genes provide the residues; the full variable domain reads: ETGVTQSPTHLIKTRGQQVTLRCSSQSGHNTVSWYQQALGQGPQFIFQYYREEENGRGNFPPRFSGLQFPNYSSELNVNALELDDSALYLCASRPGLGSDEQFFGPGTRLTVL.